This TCR beta chain was identified in a study of tumor-infiltrating lymphocytes in glioblastoma multiforme. Concerning this clonotype itself: The antigen is unknown. A read error may account for a junction end that differs from germline.

Study-wide points: Clone frequencies may be distorted by unequal TCR transcripts per cell.

Germline V gene data show CDR1 as SNHLY and CDR2 as FYNNEI. This CDR3 is built from 14 residues. TCRB libraries came from RNA via three nested multiplex PCR rounds. Unique molecular identifiers were not described for the libraries. Each CDR3 protein is one row after TCRdb ran MiXCR on the multiplex PCR reads. Of more than 10,000 distinct CDR3 sequences in the sample, around 60% are singletons; the top ten hold less than 35%. Material for sequencing was brain tumor tissue. The J gene is TRBJ2-1, the V gene TRBV2, with unresolved D. The receptor was isolated from a male donor with glioblastoma. CDR3 sequence (DNA): TGTGCAAGCAAAAAACGGGTGACTGACAATGAGCAGTTCTTC. Amino acid sequence: CASKKRVTDNEQFF.